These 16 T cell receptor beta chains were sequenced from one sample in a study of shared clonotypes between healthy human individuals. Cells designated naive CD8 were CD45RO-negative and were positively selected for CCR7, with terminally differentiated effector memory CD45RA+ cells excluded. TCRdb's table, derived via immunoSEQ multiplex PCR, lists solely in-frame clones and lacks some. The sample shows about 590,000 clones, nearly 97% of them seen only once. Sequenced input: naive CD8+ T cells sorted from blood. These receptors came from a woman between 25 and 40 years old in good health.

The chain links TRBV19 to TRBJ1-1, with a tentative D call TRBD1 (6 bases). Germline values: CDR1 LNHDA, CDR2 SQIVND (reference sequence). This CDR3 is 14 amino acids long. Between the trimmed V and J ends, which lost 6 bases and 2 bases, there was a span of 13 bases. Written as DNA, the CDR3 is TGTGCCAGTAGCGACGGACAGACAAACACTGAAGCTTTCTTT. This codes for CASSDGQTNTEAFF. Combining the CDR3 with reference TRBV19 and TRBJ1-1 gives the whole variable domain DGGITQSPKYLFRKEGQNVTLSCEQNLNHDAMYWYRQDPGQGLRLIYYSQIVNDFQKGDIAEGYSVSREKKESFPLTVTSAQKNPTAFYLCASSDGQTNTEAFFGQGTRLTVV.

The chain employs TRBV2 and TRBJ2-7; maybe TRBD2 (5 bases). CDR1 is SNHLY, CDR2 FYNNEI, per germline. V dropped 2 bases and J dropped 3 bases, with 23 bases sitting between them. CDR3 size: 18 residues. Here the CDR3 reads CASSESPSASRRIYEQYF. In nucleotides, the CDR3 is TGTGCCAGCAGTGAATCCCCTTCTGCTAGCAGACGAATCTACGAGCAGTACTTC.

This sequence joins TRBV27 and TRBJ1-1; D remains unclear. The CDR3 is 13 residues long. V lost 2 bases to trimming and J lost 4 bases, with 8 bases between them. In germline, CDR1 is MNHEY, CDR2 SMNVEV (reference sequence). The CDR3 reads CASSLGVSTEAFF. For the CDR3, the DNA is TGTGCCAGCAGTTTAGGGGTGAGCACTGAAGCTTTCTTT.

The CDR3 nucleotides read TGTGCCAGCAGCGGGGACAAGTACTACGAGCAGTACTTC. Translated, it gives CASSGDKYYEQYF. This sequence joins TRBV5-4 and TRBJ2-7, with D possibly matching TRBD1 (6 bases). The germline V and J ends were trimmed by 4 bases and 3 bases, with 11 bases remaining between them. The CDR3 spans 13 residues. The germline V gene has CDR1 SGHNT and CDR2 YYREEE (reference sequence).

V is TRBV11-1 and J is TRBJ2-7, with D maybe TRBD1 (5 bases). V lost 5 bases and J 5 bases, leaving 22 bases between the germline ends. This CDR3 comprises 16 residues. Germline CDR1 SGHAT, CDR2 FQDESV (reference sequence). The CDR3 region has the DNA TGTGCCAGCAGCCTGGGTTGGGGCGGAGACACCGACGAGCAGTACTTC. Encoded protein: CASSLGWGGDTDEQYF.

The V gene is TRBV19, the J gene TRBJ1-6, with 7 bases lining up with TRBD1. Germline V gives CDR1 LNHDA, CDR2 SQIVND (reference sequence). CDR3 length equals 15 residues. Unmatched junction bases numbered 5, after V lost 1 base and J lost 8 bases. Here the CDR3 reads CASSIADRVDSPLHF. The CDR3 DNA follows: TGTGCCAGTAGTATAGCCGACAGGGTTGATTCACCCCTCCACTTT.

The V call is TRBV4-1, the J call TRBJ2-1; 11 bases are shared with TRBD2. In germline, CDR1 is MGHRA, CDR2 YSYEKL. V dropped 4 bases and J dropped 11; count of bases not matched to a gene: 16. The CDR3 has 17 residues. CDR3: CASSPGGATSGIKKQFF. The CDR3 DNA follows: TGCGCCAGCAGCCCAGGGGGAGCGACTAGCGGGATAAAAAAGCAGTTCTTC.

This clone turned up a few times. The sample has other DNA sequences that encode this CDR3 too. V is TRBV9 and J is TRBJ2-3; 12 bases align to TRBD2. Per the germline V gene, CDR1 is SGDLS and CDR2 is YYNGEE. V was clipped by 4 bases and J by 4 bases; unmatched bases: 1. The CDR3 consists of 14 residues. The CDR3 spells CASSLAGGSDTQYF. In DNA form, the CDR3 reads TGTGCCAGCAGCCTAGCGGGAGGGTCAGATACGCAGTATTTT.

DNA for the CDR3: TGTGCCAGCAGCTTAGACAGGGCTACAGATACGCAGTATTTT. It is translated as CASSLDRATDTQYF. The chain joins TRBV7-8 to TRBJ2-3, with D possibly being TRBD1 (6 bases). Trimming shortened V by 1 base and J by 3 bases, and 8 bases separated the two germline ends. The germline V gene encodes CDR1 SGHVS and CDR2 FQNEAQ. This CDR3 comprises 14 residues.

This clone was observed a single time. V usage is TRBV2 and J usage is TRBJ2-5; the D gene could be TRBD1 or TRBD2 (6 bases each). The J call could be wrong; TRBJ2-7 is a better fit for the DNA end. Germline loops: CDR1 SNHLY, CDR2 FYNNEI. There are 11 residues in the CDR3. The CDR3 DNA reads TGTGCCACTGAGAGGGGGGACGAGCAGTACTTC. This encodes CATERGDEQYF.

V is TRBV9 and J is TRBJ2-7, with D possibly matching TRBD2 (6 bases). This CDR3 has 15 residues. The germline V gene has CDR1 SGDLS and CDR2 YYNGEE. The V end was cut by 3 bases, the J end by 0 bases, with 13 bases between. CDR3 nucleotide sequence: TGTGCCAGCAGCGCTGCGGGACTGAGCTCCTACGAGCAGTACTTC. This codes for CASSAAGLSSYEQYF.

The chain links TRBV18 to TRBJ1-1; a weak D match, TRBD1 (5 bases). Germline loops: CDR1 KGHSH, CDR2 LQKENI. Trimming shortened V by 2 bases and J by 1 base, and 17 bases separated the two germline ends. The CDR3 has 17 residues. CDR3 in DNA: TGTGCCAGCTCACCAACCGGGGCATGGTCCAGGAACACTGAAGCTTTCTTT. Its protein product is CASSPTGAWSRNTEAFF.

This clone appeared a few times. CDR3: CASSASPGWEQYF. CDR3 nucleotide sequence: TGTGCCAGCAGTGCCTCCCCTGGGTGGGAGCAGTACTTC. The chain couples TRBV27 to TRBJ2-7; D is undetermined. The CDR3 runs 13 residues. Per germline, CDR1 MNHEY and CDR2 SMNVEV (reference sequence). Trimming left V 5 bases short and J 7 bases short, with 15 bases between.

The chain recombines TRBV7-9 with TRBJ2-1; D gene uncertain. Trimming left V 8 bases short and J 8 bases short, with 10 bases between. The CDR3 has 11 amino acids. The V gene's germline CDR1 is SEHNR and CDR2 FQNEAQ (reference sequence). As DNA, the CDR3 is TGTGCCAGCGGACCGCTTGATGAGCAGTTCTTC. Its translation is CASGPLDEQFF.

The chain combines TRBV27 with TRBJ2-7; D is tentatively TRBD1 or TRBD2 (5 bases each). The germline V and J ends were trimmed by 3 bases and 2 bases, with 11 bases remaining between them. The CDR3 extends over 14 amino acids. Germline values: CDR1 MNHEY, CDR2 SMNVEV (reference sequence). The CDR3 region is CASSFGTDTYEQYF. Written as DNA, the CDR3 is TGTGCCAGCAGTTTCGGGACGGATACCTACGAGCAGTACTTC.

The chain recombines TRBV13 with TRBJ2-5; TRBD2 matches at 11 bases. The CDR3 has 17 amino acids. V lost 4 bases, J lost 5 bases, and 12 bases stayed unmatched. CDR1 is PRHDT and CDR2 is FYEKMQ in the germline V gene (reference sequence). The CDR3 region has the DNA TGTGCCAGCAGCTCCAGGTCGGGCCTAGCGGGAGGCGAGACCCAGTACTTC. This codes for CASSSRSGLAGGETQYF. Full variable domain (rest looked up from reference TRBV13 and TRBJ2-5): AAGVIQSPRHLIKEKRETATLKCYPIPRHDTVYWYQQGPGQDPQFLISFYEKMQSDKGSIPDRFSAQQFSDYHSELNMSSLELGDSALYFCASSSRSGLAGGETQYFGPGTRLLVL.